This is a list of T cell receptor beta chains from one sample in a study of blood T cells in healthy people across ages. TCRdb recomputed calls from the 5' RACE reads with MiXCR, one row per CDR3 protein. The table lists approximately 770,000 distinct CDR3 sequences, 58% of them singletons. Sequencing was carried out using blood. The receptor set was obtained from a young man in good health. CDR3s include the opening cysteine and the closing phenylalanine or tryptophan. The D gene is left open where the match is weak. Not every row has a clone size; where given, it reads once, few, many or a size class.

CDR3 DNA: TGCAGTGCTAGAGATTTTTCGGGAAGGGCAACTAATGAAAAACTGTTTTTT
CDR3 protein: CSARDFSGRATNEKLFF
J gene: TRBJ1-4
V gene: TRBV20-1
D gene: NA
clone size: few

CDR3 DNA: TGTGCCAGCAGGGTCGACGTAGATACGCAGTATTTT
CDR3 protein: CASRVDVDTQYF
J gene: TRBJ2-3
V gene: TRBV5-5
D gene: NA
clone size: NA

CDR3 DNA: TGTGCCAGCAGCGGACAGGGCCGACTAGCGGGAGGGCCCCCCTACGAGCAGTACTTC
CDR3 protein: CASSGQGRLAGGPPYEQYF
J gene: TRBJ2-7
V gene: TRBV13
D gene: TRBD2
clone size: NA

CDR3 DNA: TGTGCCAGCGTTCAGGGGGTGAATGAGCAGTTCTTC
CDR3 protein: CASVQGVNEQFF
J gene: TRBJ2-1
V gene: TRBV12-3/TRBV12-4
D gene: TRBD1
clone size: few

CDR3 DNA: TGCAGCGTGGGGGGCTCCTCTGGGGGGACTGGGGCCAACGTCCTGACTTTC
CDR3 protein: CSVGGSSGGTGANVLTF
J gene: TRBJ2-6
V gene: TRBV29-1
D gene: NA
clone size: NA

CDR3 DNA: TGTGCCACCAGGAAGCCGGGGGCGAACTATGGCTACACCTTC
CDR3 protein: CATRKPGANYGYTF
J gene: TRBJ1-2
V gene: TRBV11-2
D gene: NA
clone size: NA

CDR3 DNA: TGCAGTGCTAGTGGCCGGGGACTTGAAGCTTTCTTT
CDR3 protein: CSASGRGLEAFF
J gene: TRBJ1-1
V gene: TRBV20-1
D gene: NA
clone size: NA

CDR3 DNA: TGTGCCAGCAGTCCAGATACACTCTCCTACGAGCAGTACTTC
CDR3 protein: CASSPDTLSYEQYF
J gene: TRBJ2-7
V gene: TRBV12-3/TRBV12-4
D gene: NA
clone size: few

CDR3 DNA: TGTGCCAGCAGGCTACCTCACCCCTCCTGCTGGGATACGCAGTATTTT
CDR3 protein: CASRLPHPSCWDTQYF
J gene: TRBJ2-3
V gene: TRBV6-4
D gene: NA
clone size: few

CDR3 DNA: TGTGCCAGCAGTACCAATTGGGCAGATACGCAGTATTTT
CDR3 protein: CASSTNWADTQYF
J gene: TRBJ2-3
V gene: TRBV6-5
D gene: NA
clone size: few

CDR3 DNA: TGTGCCATCAGTAAACTAGAGAGGGAGACCCAGTACTTC
CDR3 protein: CAISKLERETQYF
J gene: TRBJ2-5
V gene: TRBV10-3
D gene: NA
clone size: NA

CDR3 DNA: TGTGCCAGCAGAGCTGACAGGGAAATTGGCGAGCAGTACTTC
CDR3 protein: CASRADREIGEQYF
J gene: TRBJ2-7
V gene: TRBV6-5
D gene: TRBD1
clone size: NA

CDR3 DNA: TGCAGCGTTGAAGTTGTGGGGGCCAATGAGCAGTTCTTC
CDR3 protein: CSVEVVGANEQFF
J gene: TRBJ2-1
V gene: TRBV29-1
D gene: NA
clone size: NA

CDR3 DNA: TGTGCCAGCAGCTTAGTTAGCGGGAGGGGTAATGAGCAGTTCTTC
CDR3 protein: CASSLVSGRGNEQFF
J gene: TRBJ2-1
V gene: TRBV7-2
D gene: TRBD2
clone size: NA

CDR3 DNA: TGTGCCAGCAGTTACTCGACTGAATCTGAGCAGTACTTC
CDR3 protein: CASSYSTESEQYF
J gene: TRBJ2-5
V gene: TRBV6-2/TRBV6-3
D gene: NA
clone size: NA

CDR3 DNA: TGTGCCAGCACCAAACTAGCACCGGATGAGCAGTTCTTC
CDR3 protein: CASTKLAPDEQFF
J gene: TRBJ2-1
V gene: TRBV12-3/TRBV12-4
D gene: NA
clone size: NA

CDR3 DNA: TGTGCCAGCAGTGTAGTAGGGATTGAGCAGTTCTTC
CDR3 protein: CASSVVGIEQFF
J gene: TRBJ2-1
V gene: TRBV2
D gene: NA
clone size: NA

CDR3 DNA: TGTGCCAGCAGTTACTCCGGGGAGCAAGAGACCCAGTACTTC
CDR3 protein: CASSYSGEQETQYF
J gene: TRBJ2-5
V gene: TRBV6-5
D gene: NA
clone size: few

CDR3 DNA: TGTGCCAGCTCCCAGGCGGTGGGACAGGGGGAGCAGTACTTC
CDR3 protein: CASSQAVGQGEQYF
J gene: TRBJ2-4
V gene: TRBV6-2/TRBV6-3
D gene: TRBD1
clone size: NA

CDR3 DNA: TGCGCCAGCAGCCGAGGACAGGGAGGTAGGCACGAGCAGTACTTC
CDR3 protein: CASSRGQGGRHEQYF
J gene: TRBJ2-7
V gene: TRBV4-3
D gene: TRBD1
clone size: NA

CDR3 DNA: TGTGCCAGCAGTTCCCCAGGGGGAACAAAGTACGAGCAGTACTTC
CDR3 protein: CASSSPGGTKYEQYF
J gene: TRBJ2-7
V gene: TRBV6-5
D gene: TRBD1
clone size: few

CDR3 DNA: TGTGCCAGCAGGGCAGCGGGGCAGCAAGAGACCCAGTACTTC
CDR3 protein: CASRAAGQQETQYF
J gene: TRBJ2-5
V gene: TRBV7-8
D gene: TRBD2
clone size: once

CDR3 DNA: TGTGCCAGCAGCTTAGCTAGCGGGAGTGAAGAGCAGTACTTC
CDR3 protein: CASSLASGSEEQYF
J gene: TRBJ2-5
V gene: TRBV7-2
D gene: TRBD2
clone size: few

CDR3 DNA: TGTGCCAGCCGCGGACAGGGTTCTTTTGAAAAACTGTTTTTT
CDR3 protein: CASRGQGSFEKLFF
J gene: TRBJ1-4
V gene: TRBV25-1
D gene: TRBD1
clone size: NA

CDR3 DNA: TGCAGTGCTAGAGCTCCTAGCGGGACCGACGAGCAGTACTTC
CDR3 protein: CSARAPSGTDEQYF
J gene: TRBJ2-7
V gene: TRBV20-1
D gene: TRBD2
clone size: NA

CDR3 DNA: TGTGCCAGTAGTGGTGGAGCTCGCGCCAGATTCGGGACCCAGTACTTC
CDR3 protein: CASSGGARARFGTQYF
J gene: TRBJ2-5
V gene: TRBV19
D gene: NA
clone size: NA

CDR3 DNA: TGCAGCGTTTCAGGGGAAGGCGTCGAGCAGTACTTC
CDR3 protein: CSVSGEGVEQYF
J gene: TRBJ2-7
V gene: TRBV29-1
D gene: NA
clone size: NA

CDR3 DNA: TGCAGTGCTAGCTCCCTAGCTTACACAGATACGCAGTATTTT
CDR3 protein: CSASSLAYTDTQYF
J gene: TRBJ2-3
V gene: TRBV20-1
D gene: NA
clone size: NA

CDR3 DNA: TGTGCCAGCAGTGCTCTGACAGGGGGCACAGATACGCAGTATTTT
CDR3 protein: CASSALTGGTDTQYF
J gene: TRBJ2-3
V gene: TRBV6-1
D gene: TRBD1
clone size: NA

CDR3 DNA: TGCAGTGCCCCCAATACCGGGGTGGGATACGAGCAGTACTTC
CDR3 protein: CSAPNTGVGYEQYF
J gene: TRBJ2-7
V gene: TRBV20-1
D gene: NA
clone size: few

CDR3 DNA: TGTGCCACCAGGCCGCCGGGCGGAAACACTGAAGCTTTCTTT
CDR3 protein: CATRPPGGNTEAFF
J gene: TRBJ1-1
V gene: TRBV15
D gene: NA
clone size: NA